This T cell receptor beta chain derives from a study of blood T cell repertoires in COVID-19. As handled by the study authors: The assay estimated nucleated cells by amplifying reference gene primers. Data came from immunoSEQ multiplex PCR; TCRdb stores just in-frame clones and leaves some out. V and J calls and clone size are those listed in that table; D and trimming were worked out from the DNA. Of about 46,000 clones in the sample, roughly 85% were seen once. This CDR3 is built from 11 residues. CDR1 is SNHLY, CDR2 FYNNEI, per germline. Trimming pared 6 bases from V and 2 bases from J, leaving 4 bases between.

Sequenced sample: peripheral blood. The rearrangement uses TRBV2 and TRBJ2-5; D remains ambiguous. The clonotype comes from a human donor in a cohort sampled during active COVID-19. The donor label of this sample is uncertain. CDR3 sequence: CASSPQETQYF. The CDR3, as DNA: TGTGCCAGCAGCCCTCAAGAGACCCAGTACTTC. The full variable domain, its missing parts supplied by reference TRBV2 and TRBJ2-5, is EPEVTQTPSHQVTQMGQEVILRCVPISNHLYFYWYRQILGQKVEFLVSFYNNEISEKSEIFDDQFSVERPDGSNFTLKIRSTKLEDSAMYFCASSPQETQYFGPGTRLLVL.